This TCR beta chain was captured in a study of radiotherapy plus CTLA-4 blockade in lung cancer. At the level of the study: Among patients, around 19% showed objective responses, and 30% to 35% had disease control.

This clone has only a few counts. The antigen remains undetermined. The method was immunoSEQ multiplex PCR; TCRdb's version includes in-frame clones alone and lacks a portion of them. There are approximately 80,000 clones in the sample; under 80% occur only once, and 22% lies in the top ten. Study conclusions and caveats: Clones derived from tumor TCRs expanded in blood after radiotherapy plus ipilimumab.

CDR3 size: 15 residues. CDR1 and CDR2 (germline): SNHLY, FYNNEI. The V end lost 5 bases, the J end lost 2 bases, and 15 bases lay between the germline ends. This chain uses TRBV2 with TRBJ2-5; D possibly corresponds to TRBD2 (6 bases). This TCR was sampled from a human donor with non-small cell lung cancer whose response to radiotherapy plus ipilimumab could not be evaluated. Some clones in this sample may be carry-over from other donors' samples. This specimen was peripheral blood, taken from a patient treated with radiotherapy plus ipilimumab. CDR3 sequence reads: CASSRPMTSQETQYF. CDR3 coding DNA: TGTGCCAGCAGTCGACCGATGACTAGTCAAGAGACCCAGTACTTC.